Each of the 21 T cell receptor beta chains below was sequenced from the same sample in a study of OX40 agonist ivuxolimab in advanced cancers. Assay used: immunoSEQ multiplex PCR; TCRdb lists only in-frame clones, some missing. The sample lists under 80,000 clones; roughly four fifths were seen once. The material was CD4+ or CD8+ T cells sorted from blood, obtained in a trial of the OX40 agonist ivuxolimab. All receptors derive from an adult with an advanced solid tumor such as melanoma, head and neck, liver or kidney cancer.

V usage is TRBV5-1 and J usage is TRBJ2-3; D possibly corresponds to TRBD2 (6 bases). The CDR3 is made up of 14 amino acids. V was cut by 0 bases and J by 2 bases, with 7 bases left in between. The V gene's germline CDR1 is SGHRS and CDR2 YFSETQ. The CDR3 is CASSLGEVTDTQYF. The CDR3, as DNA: TGCGCCAGCAGCTTGGGGGAGGTCACAGATACGCAGTATTTT.

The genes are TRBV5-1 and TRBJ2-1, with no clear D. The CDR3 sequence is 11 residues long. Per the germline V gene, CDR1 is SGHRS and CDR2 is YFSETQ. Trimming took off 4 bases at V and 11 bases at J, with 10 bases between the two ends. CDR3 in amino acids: CASSISNKQFF. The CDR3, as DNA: TGCGCCAGCAGCATTAGTAATAAGCAGTTCTTC. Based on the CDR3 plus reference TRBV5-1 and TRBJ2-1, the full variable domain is KAGVTQTPRYLIKTRGQQVTLSCSPISGHRSVSWYQQTPGQGLQFLFEYFSETQRNKGNFPGRFSGRQFSNSRSEMNVSTLELGDSALYLCASSISNKQFFGPGTRLTVL.

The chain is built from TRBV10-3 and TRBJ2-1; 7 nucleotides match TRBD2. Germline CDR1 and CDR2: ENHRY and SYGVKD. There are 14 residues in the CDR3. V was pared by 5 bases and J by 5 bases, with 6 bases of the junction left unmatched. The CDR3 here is CAISIGGYNNEQFF. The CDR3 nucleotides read TGTGCCATCAGTATCGGGGGGTACAACAATGAGCAGTTCTTC.

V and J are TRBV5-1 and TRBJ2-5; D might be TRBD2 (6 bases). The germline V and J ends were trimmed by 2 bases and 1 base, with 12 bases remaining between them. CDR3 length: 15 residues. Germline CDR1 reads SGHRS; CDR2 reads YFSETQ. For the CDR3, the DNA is TGCGCCAGCAGCTTCGGAGGGAAGATCCAAGAGACCCAGTACTTC. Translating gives CASSFGGKIQETQYF. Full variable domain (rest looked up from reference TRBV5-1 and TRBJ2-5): KAGVTQTPRYLIKTRGQQVTLSCSPISGHRSVSWYQQTPGQGLQFLFEYFSETQRNKGNFPGRFSGRQFSNSRSEMNVSTLELGDSALYLCASSFGGKIQETQYFGPGTRLLVL.

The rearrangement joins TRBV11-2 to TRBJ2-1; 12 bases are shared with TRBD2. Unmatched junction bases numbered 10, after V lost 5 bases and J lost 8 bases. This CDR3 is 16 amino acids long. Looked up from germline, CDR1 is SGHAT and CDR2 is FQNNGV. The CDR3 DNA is TGTGCCAGCAGCAGAGAAACTAGCGGGAGGATCTATGAGCAGTTCTTC. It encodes CASSRETSGRIYEQFF.

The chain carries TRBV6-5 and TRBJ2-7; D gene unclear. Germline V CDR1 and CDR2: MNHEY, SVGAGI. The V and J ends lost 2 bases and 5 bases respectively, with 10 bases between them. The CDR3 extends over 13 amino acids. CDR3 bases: TGTGCCAGCAGTTACACCATTTTCAACGAGCAGTACTTC. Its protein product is CASSYTIFNEQYF.

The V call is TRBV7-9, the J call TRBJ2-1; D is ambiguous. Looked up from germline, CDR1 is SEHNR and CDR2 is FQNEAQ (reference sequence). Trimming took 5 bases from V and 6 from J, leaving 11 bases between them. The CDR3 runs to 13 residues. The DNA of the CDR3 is TGTGCCAGCAGCCCCGGCGAAATCAATGAGCAGTTCTTC. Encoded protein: CASSPGEINEQFF.

The DNA for the CDR3 is TGTGCCAGCAGCTTAGCGCCCTATAGCAATCAGCCCCAGCATTTT. This codes for CASSLAPYSNQPQHF. The genes are TRBV7-6 and TRBJ1-5; no clear D gene. This CDR3 is 15 amino acids long. The V gene's germline CDR1 is SGHVS and CDR2 FNYEAQ. V lost 0 bases and J lost 0, with 6 bases in between.

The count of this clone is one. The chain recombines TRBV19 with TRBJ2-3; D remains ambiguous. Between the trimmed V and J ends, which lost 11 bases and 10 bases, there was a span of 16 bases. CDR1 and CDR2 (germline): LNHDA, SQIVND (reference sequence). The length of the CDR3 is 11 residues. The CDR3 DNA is TGTGCCGCCCCGTGGAGTTGGGCGCAGTATTTT. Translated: CAAPWSWAQYF.

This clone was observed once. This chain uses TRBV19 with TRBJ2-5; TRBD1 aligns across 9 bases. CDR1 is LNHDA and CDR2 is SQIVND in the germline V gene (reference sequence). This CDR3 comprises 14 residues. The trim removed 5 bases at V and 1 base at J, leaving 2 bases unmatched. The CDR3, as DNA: TGTGCCAGTAGTGCGGGACAGGGCCAAGAGACCCAGTACTTC. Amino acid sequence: CASSAGQGQETQYF.

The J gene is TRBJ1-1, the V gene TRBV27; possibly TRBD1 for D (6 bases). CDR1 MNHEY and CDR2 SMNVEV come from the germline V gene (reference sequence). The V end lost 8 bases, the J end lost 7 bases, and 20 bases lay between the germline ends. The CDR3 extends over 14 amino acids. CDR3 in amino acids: CASVLWQGYGEAFF. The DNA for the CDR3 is TGTGCCAGCGTTCTTTGGCAGGGGTACGGTGAAGCTTTCTTT.

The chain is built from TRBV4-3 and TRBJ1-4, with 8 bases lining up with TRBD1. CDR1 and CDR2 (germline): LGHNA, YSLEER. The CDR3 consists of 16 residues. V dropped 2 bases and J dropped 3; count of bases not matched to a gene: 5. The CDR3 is CASSQRQGASNEKLFF. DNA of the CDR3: TGCGCCAGCAGCCAACGGCAGGGGGCATCTAATGAAAAACTGTTTTTT.

The CDR3 bases are TGTGCCAGCAGCCTCCGGTCCCTTAGCGGGAGGGCCTACGAGCAGTACTTC. Protein sequence: CASSLRSLSGRAYEQYF. J is TRBJ2-7 and V is TRBV13, with 11 bases that match TRBD2. The J segment lost 2 bases and the V segment lost 5 bases, leaving 11 bases of the junction unmatched. This CDR3 is built from 17 residues. Germline CDR1 and CDR2: PRHDT and FYEKMQ (reference sequence).

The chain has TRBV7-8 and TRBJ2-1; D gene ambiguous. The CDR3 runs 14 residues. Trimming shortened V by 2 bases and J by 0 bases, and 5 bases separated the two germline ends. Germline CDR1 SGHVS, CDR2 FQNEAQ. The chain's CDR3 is CASSLYTSYNEQFF. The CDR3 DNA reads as TGTGCCAGCAGCTTATATACCTCCTACAATGAGCAGTTCTTC.

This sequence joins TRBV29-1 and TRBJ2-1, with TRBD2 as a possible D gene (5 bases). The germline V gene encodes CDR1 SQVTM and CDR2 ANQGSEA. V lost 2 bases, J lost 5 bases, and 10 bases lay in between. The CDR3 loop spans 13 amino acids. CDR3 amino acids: CSVERTGNNEQFF. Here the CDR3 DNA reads TGCAGCGTTGAAAGGACTGGAAACAATGAGCAGTTCTTC.

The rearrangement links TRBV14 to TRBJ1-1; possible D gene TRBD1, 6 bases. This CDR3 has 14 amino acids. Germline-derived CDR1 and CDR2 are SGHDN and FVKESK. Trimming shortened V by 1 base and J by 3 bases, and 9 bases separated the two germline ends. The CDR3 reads CASSQGGPYTEAFF. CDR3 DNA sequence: TGTGCCAGCAGCCAAGGGGGGCCATACACTGAAGCTTTCTTT.

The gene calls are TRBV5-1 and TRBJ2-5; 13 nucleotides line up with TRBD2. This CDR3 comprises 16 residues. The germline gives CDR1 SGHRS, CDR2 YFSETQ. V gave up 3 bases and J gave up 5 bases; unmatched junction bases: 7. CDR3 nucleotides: TGCGCCAGCAGCTGGGATTCGGGACTAGCGGGGGAGACCCAGTACTTC. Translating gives CASSWDSGLAGETQYF.

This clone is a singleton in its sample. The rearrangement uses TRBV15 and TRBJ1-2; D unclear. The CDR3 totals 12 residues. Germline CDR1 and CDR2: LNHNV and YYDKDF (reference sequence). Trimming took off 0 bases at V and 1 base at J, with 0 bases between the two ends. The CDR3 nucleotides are TGTGCCACCAGCAGAGATAACTATGGCTACACCTTC. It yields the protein CATSRDNYGYTF.

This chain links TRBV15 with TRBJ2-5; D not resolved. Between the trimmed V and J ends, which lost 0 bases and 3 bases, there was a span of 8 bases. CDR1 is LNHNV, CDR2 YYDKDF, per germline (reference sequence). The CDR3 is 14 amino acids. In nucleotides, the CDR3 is TGTGCCACCAGCAGAGATTATACAGAAGAGACCCAGTACTTC. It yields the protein CATSRDYTEETQYF.

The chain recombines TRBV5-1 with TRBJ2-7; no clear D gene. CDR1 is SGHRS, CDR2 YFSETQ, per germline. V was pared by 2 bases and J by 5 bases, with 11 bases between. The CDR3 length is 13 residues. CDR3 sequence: CASSFLSKDEQYF. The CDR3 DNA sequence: TGCGCCAGCAGCTTTTTGAGCAAGGACGAGCAGTACTTC.

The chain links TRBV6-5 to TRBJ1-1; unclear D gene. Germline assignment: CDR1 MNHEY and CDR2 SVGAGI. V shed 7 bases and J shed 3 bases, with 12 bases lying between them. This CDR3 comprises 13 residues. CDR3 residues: CASKWNTYTEAFF. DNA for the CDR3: TGTGCCAGCAAGTGGAACACTTACACTGAAGCTTTCTTT.